This entry lists 29 T cell receptor beta chains sequenced from one sample in a study of cytomegalovirus exposure and HLA in healthy donors (dated 2017 in TCRdb). Library prep was done by the immunoSEQ multiplex PCR assay. For the multiplex PCR, a mixture combining 60 forward primers for TCR Vbeta segments and 13 reverse primers for TCR Jbeta segments was used. Sourced from immuneACCESS, this table was stored by TCRdb with only in-frame sequences that have V and J called. A share of the clones is absent; for the studies checked, an unresolved V gene accounts for under half, and the remainder has no known explanation. For this sample there are 80,000 to 95,000 clones; under 80% appear just once. The ten largest clones represent 5.5% to 7% of the sample. The sample was PBMCs. The receptors come from a man younger than 35 in good health and CMV-seropositive.

The chain is built from TRBV15 and TRBJ1-5; 7 bases agree with TRBD1. This CDR3 region has 21 residues. Germline CDR1 and CDR2: LNHNV and YYDKDF (reference sequence). V dropped 0 bases and J dropped 4; count of bases not matched to a gene: 21. The CDR3 spells CATSREPTPSRFGRGNQPQHF. CDR3 DNA: TGTGCCACCAGCAGAGAACCCACCCCGTCCCGATTCGGCAGGGGGAATCAGCCCCAGCATTTT.

J is TRBJ2-5 and V is TRBV7-8; 10 nucleotides line up with TRBD2. The V and J ends lost 3 bases and 4 bases, in that order; junction bases with no gene match: 8. This CDR3 comprises 16 residues. CDR1 SGHVS and CDR2 FQNEAQ come from the germline V gene. The CDR3: CASSFGASGRGETQYF. For the CDR3, the DNA is TGTGCCAGCAGCTTCGGGGCTAGCGGGAGAGGAGAGACCCAGTACTTC.

The chain links TRBV5-6 to TRBJ2-3, with unresolved D. Germline CDR1 is SGHDT and CDR2 is YYEEEE. This CDR3 has 12 amino acids. V was cut by 2 bases and J by 2 bases, with 3 bases left in between. The CDR3 DNA sequence: TGTGCCAGCAGCTTCTACACAGATACGCAGTATTTT. It codes for CASSFYTDTQYF.

The rearrangement links TRBV4-1 to TRBJ2-1, with 9 positions matching TRBD2. Germline loops: CDR1 MGHRA, CDR2 YSYEKL. V was pared by 4 bases and J by 12 bases, with 16 bases of the junction left unmatched. This CDR3 is 16 amino acids long. The CDR3 sequence: CASSPPPSGMVVVQFF. The CDR3 region has the DNA TGCGCCAGCAGCCCCCCCCCTAGCGGGATGGTAGTTGTGCAGTTCTTC.

The chain employs TRBV7-3 and TRBJ2-1, with D maybe TRBD2 (5 bases). Trimming removed 1 base at V and 4 bases at J, with 14 bases between. The CDR3 has 16 amino acids. CDR1 is SGHTA and CDR2 is FQGTGA in the germline V gene. In DNA form, the CDR3 reads TGTGCCAGCAGCTTAAGGAGCGGTGCATCTTACAATGAGCAGTTCTTC. It specifies CASSLRSGASYNEQFF.

The chain links TRBV6-5 to TRBJ2-3, with D possibly TRBD2 on 5 matching bases. This CDR3 region has 13 residues. Germline assignment: CDR1 MNHEY and CDR2 SVGAGI. Trimming took 1 base from V and 6 from J, leaving 8 bases between them. CDR3 sequence (DNA): TGTGCCAGCAGTTACTGGAGAGGGGATACGCAGTATTTT. It codes for CASSYWRGDTQYF.

The chain employs TRBV5-1 and TRBJ2-1; D gene unclear. The CDR3 extends over 15 amino acids. Deletions cut 2 bases from V and 8 bases from J, with 17 bases between. Germline CDR1 is SGHRS and CDR2 is YFSETQ. The CDR3 spells CASSLIGQTSHEQFF. For the CDR3, the DNA is TGCGCCAGCAGCTTAATTGGGCAGACGAGCCATGAGCAGTTCTTC. The whole variable domain, filled in from reference TRBV5-1 and TRBJ2-1, reads KAGVTQTPRYLIKTRGQQVTLSCSPISGHRSVSWYQQTPGQGLQFLFEYFSETQRNKGNFPGRFSGRQFSNSRSEMNVSTLELGDSALYLCASSLIGQTSHEQFFGPGTRLTVL.

The chain employs TRBV5-1 and TRBJ2-7; 7 nucleotides match TRBD1. V dropped 4 bases and J dropped 2; count of bases not matched to a gene: 6. Germline V gives CDR1 SGHRS, CDR2 YFSETQ. CDR3 length: 14 amino acids. CDR3 sequence: CASSPSGTAYEQYF. CDR3 bases: TGCGCCAGCAGCCCGTCCGGGACAGCCTACGAGCAGTACTTC.

This clone turned up a few times. The V call is TRBV28, the J call TRBJ1-5; D unclear. The CDR3 length is 11 residues. Trimming shortened V by 5 bases and J by 9 bases, and 8 bases separated the two germline ends. Germline V gene sequence: CDR1 MDHEN, CDR2 SYDVKM. Here the CDR3 reads CASSDTLPQHF. Written as DNA, the CDR3 is TGTGCCAGCAGTGACACCCTGCCCCAGCATTTT.

This chain joins TRBV9 and TRBJ2-7, with a tentative D call TRBD2 (6 bases). The CDR3 is 15 residues long. The germline V gene has CDR1 SGDLS and CDR2 YYNGEE. Trimming cost V 3 bases and J 0 bases, with 13 bases left between them. The CDR3: CASSARGDFSYEQYF. The CDR3 DNA reads TGTGCCAGCAGCGCCCGTGGGGACTTCTCCTACGAGCAGTACTTC.

The gene calls are TRBV28 and TRBJ2-5, with D possibly matching TRBD1 (5 bases). The CDR3 runs 15 residues. Germline V lookup: CDR1 MDHEN, CDR2 SYDVKM. V shed 6 bases and J shed 2 bases, with 16 bases lying between them. CDR3 region: CASRQDSDLQETQYF. The CDR3 nucleotides read TGTGCCAGCAGACAAGACAGTGACTTGCAAGAGACCCAGTACTTC.

The J gene is TRBJ2-2, the V gene TRBV5-4; 11 nucleotides match TRBD2. J gave up 2 bases and V 6 bases, and 9 bases lay outside the gene matches. CDR3 size: 17 residues. Germline V gene data show CDR1 as SGHNT and CDR2 as YYREEE (reference sequence). CDR3 bases: TGTGCCAGCACCGCATATACTAGCGGGGGTAACACCGGGGAGCTGTTTTTT. As protein: CASTAYTSGGNTGELFF.

The chain employs TRBV6-1 and TRBJ2-7; D might be TRBD1 (5 bases). CDR3 size: 13 residues. Between the trimmed V and J ends, which lost 5 bases and 3 bases, there was a span of 11 bases. The germline gives CDR1 MNHNS, CDR2 SASEGT. CDR3 residues: CASSRQLLYEQYF. The CDR3 DNA reads TGTGCCAGCAGTAGACAGCTACTCTACGAGCAGTACTTC.

The V and J genes are TRBV7-9 and TRBJ2-5; 8 bases are a match to TRBD2. TRBJ2-7 explains the end of the DNA better; the J call may be wrong. Looked up from germline, CDR1 is SEHNR and CDR2 is FQNEAQ (reference sequence). The CDR3 is made up of 14 amino acids. The CDR3 region is CASSLGLGADEQYF. The CDR3 region has the DNA TGTGCCAGCAGCTTGGGACTAGGGGCCGACGAGCAGTACTTC.

The CDR3 DNA reads TGCGCCAGCAGCTTCCTTGACGGGGGGAACAATGAGCAGTTCTTC. This gives the protein CASSFLDGGNNEQFF. The rearrangement links TRBV5-1 to TRBJ2-1; 7 positions match TRBD2. CDR3 length: 15 residues. Germline assignment: CDR1 SGHRS and CDR2 YFSETQ. The J segment lost 5 bases and the V segment lost 2 bases, leaving 7 bases of the junction unmatched.

Only a few counts were recorded for this clone. V gene TRBV7-9 combines with J gene TRBJ2-7; D is perhaps TRBD1 (5 bases). CDR1 is SEHNR, CDR2 FQNEAQ, per germline (reference sequence). The V gene lost 2 bases and the J gene lost 3 bases, with 11 bases spanning the gap. CDR3 size: 14 residues. CDR3 nucleotides: TGTGCCAGCAGCTTAAGGTCAGGGCTCTACGAGCAGTACTTC. This translates into CASSLRSGLYEQYF.

This chain joins TRBV29-1 and TRBJ2-3, with 8 bases fitting TRBD2. V shed 1 base and J 8 bases; nucleotides not matched to a gene: 11. This CDR3 contains 15 residues. Germline V gene sequence: CDR1 SQVTM, CDR2 ANQGSEA. CDR3 protein: CSVEGLAGLGATQYF. In nucleotides, the CDR3 is TGCAGCGTTGAAGGATTAGCGGGGTTGGGAGCTACGCAGTATTTT.

The rearrangement links TRBV2 to TRBJ2-5, with TRBD2 as a possible D gene (5 bases). Germline lookup yields CDR1 SNHLY and CDR2 FYNNEI. CDR3 length equals 14 residues. V lost 8 bases and J 2 bases, leaving 15 bases between the germline ends. CDR3 residues: CASSPLEAQETQYF. The CDR3 DNA reads TGTGCCAGCTCTCCCTTGGAGGCACAAGAGACCCAGTACTTC.

V is TRBV13 and J is TRBJ2-5, with 7 nucleotides matching TRBD1. The CDR3 is made up of 15 amino acids. V lost 3 bases and J lost 4; bases outside the gene matches: 8. Germline V gives CDR1 PRHDT, CDR2 FYEKMQ (reference sequence). CDR3 region: CASSFHRQGGETQYF. In DNA, the CDR3 is TGTGCCAGCAGCTTCCACCGACAGGGTGGAGAGACCCAGTACTTC. Full variable domain (outside the CDR3, taken from reference TRBV13 and TRBJ2-5): AAGVIQSPRHLIKEKRETATLKCYPIPRHDTVYWYQQGPGQDPQFLISFYEKMQSDKGSIPDRFSAQQFSDYHSELNMSSLELGDSALYFCASSFHRQGGETQYFGPGTRLLVL.

V gene TRBV28 combines with J gene TRBJ2-7; D gene uncertain. Looked up from germline, CDR1 is MDHEN and CDR2 is SYDVKM. Trimming left V 5 bases short and J 3 bases short, with 11 bases between. The CDR3 is 13 amino acids. CDR3 in DNA: TGTGCCAGCAGTGTCCCGATCAGCTACGAGCAGTACTTC. Its translation is CASSVPISYEQYF.

This clone was recorded only once. The V gene is TRBV2, the J gene TRBJ2-1, with TRBD2 matching over 14 bases. CDR3 length equals 18 residues. Trimming removed 5 bases from V and 0 bases from J; junction bases left unmatched: 6. Per germline, CDR1 SNHLY and CDR2 FYNNEI. This chain's CDR3 is CASSKGLAGASSYNEQFF. CDR3 sequence (DNA): TGTGCCAGCAGTAAGGGACTAGCGGGAGCCAGCTCCTACAATGAGCAGTTCTTC.

The chain links TRBV14 to TRBJ1-2; maybe TRBD1 (5 bases). CDR3 length equals 15 residues. The ends were cut back, 0 bases at V and 8 bases at J, with 16 bases in the middle. The germline gives CDR1 SGHDN, CDR2 FVKESK. The CDR3 spells CASSQEPEGRRGYTF. DNA for the CDR3: TGTGCCAGCAGCCAAGAACCGGAGGGGCGGCGAGGCTACACCTTC.

This clone was found a few times. J is TRBJ2-7 and V is TRBV6-1; 13 bases fit TRBD2. Germline V gene data show CDR1 as MNHNS and CDR2 as SASEGT. The CDR3 spans 15 residues. V was clipped by 4 bases and J by 7 bases; unmatched bases: 7. CDR3 in DNA: TGTGCCAGCAGTGCGGGACTAGCGGGAATCGAGGAGCAGTACTTC. Encoded protein: CASSAGLAGIEEQYF.

The chain carries TRBV6-4 and TRBJ2-1; D is perhaps TRBD1 (5 bases). CDR3 length equals 16 residues. The V end lost 0 bases, the J end lost 7 bases, and 16 bases lay between the germline ends. Germline-derived CDR1 and CDR2 are MRHNA and SNTAGT. CDR3 loop: CASSDSSEGVGNEQFF. CDR3 sequence (DNA): TGTGCCAGCAGTGACTCGAGTGAAGGGGTGGGTAATGAGCAGTTCTTC.

The V call is TRBV10-2, the J call TRBJ2-7; TRBD2 matches 11 bases. Germline trimming cut 8 bases from V and 4 bases from J; bases unmatched to any gene: 7. This CDR3 has 14 residues. Per the germline V gene, CDR1 is WSHSY and CDR2 is SAAADI. Here the CDR3 reads CASGGTSGGYEQYF. DNA for the CDR3: TGCGCCAGCGGTGGGACTAGCGGTGGGTACGAGCAGTACTTC.

The rearrangement links TRBV7-8 to TRBJ2-7; 10 bases are a match to TRBD1. V was pared by 3 bases and J by 5 bases, with 7 bases of the junction left unmatched. From germline, CDR1 is SGHVS and CDR2 FQNEAQ. The CDR3 consists of 15 residues. CDR3 in amino acids: CASSLGTGVFHEQYF. The CDR3 region has the DNA TGTGCCAGCAGCTTGGGGACAGGGGTTTTCCACGAGCAGTACTTC.

The chain has TRBV29-1 and TRBJ2-7; D is undetermined. Trimming removed 4 bases from V and 8 bases from J, with 21 bases in between. The CDR3 contains 14 residues. The germline gives CDR1 SQVTM, CDR2 ANQGSEA. The CDR3 DNA reads TGCAGCGTTGTCCTAACCGACAACCCGTACAAGCAGTACTTC. Protein: CSVVLTDNPYKQYF.

The chain links TRBV21-1 to TRBJ2-7; the DNA was not used to check the table's D call, TRBD1. TRBV21-1 is a listed pseudogene. CDR3 size: 14 residues. CDR3 region: CASRGRDRGYEQYF. CDR3 in DNA: TGTGCCAGCAGAGGCCGGGACAGAGGCTACGAGCAGTACTTC.

This clone was detected only once. The chain couples TRBV13 to TRBJ2-1; D is undetermined. Looked up from germline, CDR1 is PRHDT and CDR2 is FYEKMQ (reference sequence). V was cut by 5 bases and J by 9 bases, with 11 bases left in between. This CDR3 region has 12 residues. The CDR3 coding sequence is TGTGCCAGCAGCGAGACAAGCCGTGAGCAGTTCTTC. Protein: CASSETSREQFF. The whole variable domain, remainder taken from reference TRBV13 and TRBJ2-1, is AAGVIQSPRHLIKEKRETATLKCYPIPRHDTVYWYQQGPGQDPQFLISFYEKMQSDKGSIPDRFSAQQFSDYHSELNMSSLELGDSALYFCASSETSREQFFGPGTRLTVL.